One sample yielded the 14 T cell receptor beta chains listed below, sequenced in a study of control samples from healthy donors and cancer patients. The assay was immunoSEQ multiplex PCR, and TCRdb's table has in-frame clones only and misses some. The sample has more than 100,000 clones; more than 70% are singletons. The sequencing sample was made of blood. These receptors all stem from a man in his forties in good health.

Notes on this clone: Compared with germline, one end of the junction differs, possibly owing to a read error. The rearrangement uses TRBV7-9 and TRBJ2-3, with 8 bases fitting TRBD1. This CDR3 region has 11 residues. Germline V gene lookup returns CDR1 SEHNR and CDR2 FQNEAQ (reference sequence). CDR3 coding DNA: TGTGCCAGCAGCCCCCAACCGGACAGGGATTTT. Amino acid sequence: CASSPQPDRDF.

This chain links TRBV20-1 with TRBJ1-6; no clear D gene. The germline gives CDR1 DFQATT, CDR2 SNEGSKA (reference sequence). The CDR3 runs 14 residues. Trimming took 3 bases from V and 7 from J, leaving 13 bases between them. The CDR3 spells CSASGGRKNSPLHF. CDR3 DNA: TGCAGTGCTAGTGGTGGCAGGAAAAATTCACCCCTCCACTTT.

There are a few counts of this clone. The chain has TRBV2 and TRBJ1-5; 7 positions match TRBD1. CDR1 and CDR2 (germline): SNHLY, FYNNEI. Germline trimming cut 6 bases from V and 3 bases from J; bases unmatched to any gene: 5. The CDR3 length is 14 residues. The CDR3 is CASSATGDNQPQHF. In DNA, the CDR3 is TGTGCCAGCAGCGCTACAGGGGACAATCAGCCCCAGCATTTT.

The rearrangement uses TRBV7-2 and TRBJ2-7; perhaps TRBD2 as D (5 bases). CDR1 SGHTA and CDR2 FQGNSA come from the germline V gene. CDR3 length: 13 amino acids. V lost 6 bases, J lost 0 bases, and 9 bases lay in between. CDR3 DNA: TGTGCCAGCAGTCCGGGGTACTCCTACGAGCAGTACTTC. It is translated as CASSPGYSYEQYF.

The rearrangement links TRBV9 to TRBJ1-1; 7 bases fit TRBD1. Germline values: CDR1 SGDLS, CDR2 YYNGEE. CDR3 length: 13 residues. Trimming took 0 bases from V and 4 from J; bases not matched to a gene: 0. The CDR3 DNA reads as TGTGCCAGCAGCGTAGGGACAGGCACTGAAGCTTTCTTT. This gives the protein CASSVGTGTEAFF.

This chain joins TRBV18 and TRBJ2-5, with TRBD2 matching over 13 bases. Looked up from germline, CDR1 is KGHSH and CDR2 is LQKENI. V lost 5 bases and J lost 1; bases outside the gene matches: 4. There are 16 residues in the CDR3. The DNA of the CDR3 is TGTGCCAGCTCAGGCGGGACTAGCGGGGCCCAAGAGACCCAGTACTTC. Protein: CASSGGTSGAQETQYF.

The genes are TRBV20-1 and TRBJ2-3, with D maybe TRBD1 (6 bases). Deletions cut 4 bases from V and 2 bases from J, with 13 bases between. The CDR3 is 14 residues long. Per germline, CDR1 DFQATT and CDR2 SNEGSKA (reference sequence). CDR3: CSANDRTYTDTQYF. The DNA of the CDR3 is TGCAGTGCTAATGACAGGACATACACAGATACGCAGTATTTT.

The chain links TRBV7-9 to TRBJ2-5; D is uncertain. The CDR3 runs 14 residues. Trimming removed 7 bases at V and 1 base at J, with 13 bases between. The V gene's germline CDR1 is SEHNR and CDR2 FQNEAQ (reference sequence). CDR3 coding DNA: TGTGCCAGCAAGCTCTCAGCGAGCCAAGAGACCCAGTACTTC. This encodes CASKLSASQETQYF.

The rearrangement joins TRBV5-6 to TRBJ1-6, with D possibly matching TRBD1 (6 bases). This CDR3 comprises 14 residues. Germline V gene lookup returns CDR1 SGHDT and CDR2 YYEEEE. Trimming shortened V by 5 bases and J by 5 bases, and 11 bases separated the two germline ends. CDR3 region: CASSFYRDNSPLHF. DNA of the CDR3: TGTGCCAGCAGTTTTTACAGGGATAATTCACCCCTCCACTTT.

The chain has TRBV5-6 and TRBJ1-5, with 7 nucleotides matching TRBD1. Per the germline V gene, CDR1 is SGHDT and CDR2 is YYEEEE. The trim removed 5 bases at V and 3 bases at J, leaving 11 bases unmatched. This CDR3 contains 16 residues. The CDR3 nucleotides are TGTGCCAGCAGAAAACGACAGGGTCCTTCCAATCAGCCCCAGCATTTT. Its protein product is CASRKRQGPSNQPQHF.

V gene TRBV6-2 or TRBV6-3 combines with J gene TRBJ2-7; D call uncertain. In germline, CDR1 is MNHEY, CDR2 SVGEGT. Trimming pared 6 bases from V and 2 bases from J, leaving 8 bases between. The CDR3 is 12 residues long. CDR3 sequence: CASSGFPYEQYF. As DNA, the CDR3 is TGTGCCAGCAGCGGGTTCCCCTACGAGCAGTACTTC.

V is TRBV5-4 and J is TRBJ2-7; D perhaps matches TRBD2 (7 bases). Trimming left V 7 bases short and J 6 bases short, with 23 bases between. Germline CDR1 reads SGHNT; CDR2 reads YYREEE (reference sequence). The CDR3 runs to 15 residues. CDR3 amino acids: CASRWGGVGAGEQYF. CDR3 in DNA: TGTGCCAGCCGCTGGGGGGGCGTGGGGGCGGGCGAGCAGTACTTC.

V usage is TRBV19 and J usage is TRBJ1-5; no reliable D call. Trimming took off 3 bases at V and 6 bases at J, with 9 bases between the two ends. CDR1 is LNHDA, CDR2 SQIVND, per germline (reference sequence). There are 13 residues in the CDR3. CDR3 sequence: CASSINRGQPQHF. In nucleotides, the CDR3 is TGTGCCAGTAGTATTAACCGGGGTCAGCCCCAGCATTTT.

This clone is a singleton in its sample. The chain is built from TRBV25-1 and TRBJ2-3, with a weak D call TRBD1 (5 bases). The CDR3 is made up of 15 amino acids. V shed 1 base and J shed 5 bases, with 13 bases lying between them. Germline V gives CDR1 MGHDK, CDR2 SYGVNS. In DNA form, the CDR3 reads TGTGCCAGCAGTGAATGGGAAGGGGCTGGAGATACGCAGTATTTT. As protein: CASSEWEGAGDTQYF.